Sequencing of this T cell receptor beta chain was carried out in a study of T cell changes during pregnancy in multiple sclerosis. Clones were read by immunoSEQ multiplex PCR, and TCRdb kept only the in-frame ones, dropping some. The table lists 35,000 or so clones, approximately 90% of them singletons, with 4% to 5% in the top ten. The ends lost 0 bases at V and 4 bases at J; junction bases unmatched: 5. CDR3 length equals 15 residues. Germline V gene sequence: CDR1 MNHEY, CDR2 SMNVEV (reference sequence). The receptor was derived from a female donor in good health, enrolled as a control in a pregnancy study. Sequencing was performed on peripheral blood, taken in the second trimester of pregnancy. The V call is TRBV27, the J call TRBJ1-2; TRBD1 agrees at 7 bases. Here the CDR3 DNA reads TGTGCCAGCAGTTTATCCAGCCAGGGGGGCTATGGCTACACCTTC. Its protein product is CASSLSSQGGYGYTF.